This T cell receptor (beta chain) stems from a study of CD8 T cells in Susac syndrome. This clonotype was counted between two and nine times. A quantity of roughly 0.5 to 1 ug RNA underwent reverse transcription using random hexamers. An immunoSEQ multiplex PCR amplified TCR beta CDR3 over 54 Vbeta and 13 Jbeta. Each CDR3 protein is one row after TCRdb ran MiXCR on the immunoSEQ multiplex PCR reads. This sample has roughly 300,000 distinct CDR3 sequences, with approximately 85% found just once. The CDR3 sequence is 14 residues long. Germline assignment: CDR1 MGHDK and CDR2 SYGVNS. With 5 bases removed from V and 3 bases from J, the gap between germline ends came to 14 bases.

The clonotype originates from a human donor with multiple sclerosis. Sequenced input: CD8+ T cells from PBMCs. The J gene is TRBJ2-7, the V gene TRBV25-1; a possible D gene is TRBD1 (6 bases). DNA of the CDR3: TGTGCCAGCAGTCTCTCCGGGACACACTACGAGCAGTACTTC. Translating it yields CASSLSGTHYEQYF.